Listed below are T cell receptor beta chains from one sample, sequenced in a study of beta chain features in type 1 diabetes. Using immunoSEQ multiplex PCR, the repertoire was profiled, and TCRdb retains in-frame clones only, with some absent. The sample shows hundreds of thousands of clones, roughly 15% of them seen only once. Sequenced sample: central memory CD4+ T cells from blood. The receptors shown here come from a man aged 25 to 40 in good health. Each CDR3 is given with its conserved first and last residue. D genes are given only for firm matches. Clone size is given for some rows only: seen once, a few or many times, or a class if the clone is expanded.

many	TRBV9	NA	TRBJ1-5	TGTGCCAGCAGCGTAGGGCCGGAGGGGGGTCAGCCCCAGCATTTT	CASSVGPEGGQPQHF
NA	TRBV25-1	NA	TRBJ2-1	TGTGCCAGCAGTGACCCCCCCACAGGTCCTAATCTCAATGAGCAGTTCTTC	CASSDPPTGPNLNEQFF
NA	TRBV6-5	TRBD1	TRBJ1-2	TGTGCCAGCACCAGTATAGGACAGGGGTATGATGGCTACACCTTC	CASTSIGQGYDGYTF
few	TRBV7-9	NA	TRBJ1-5	TGTGCCAGCAGCACCGGGGCGGTTGGGGATCAGCTCCAGCATTTT	CASSTGAVGDQLQHF
few	TRBV5-1	NA	TRBJ1-1	TGCGCCAGCAGCTTGGGGCTAACAAACACGCCTACCACTGAAGCTTTCTTT	CASSLGLTNTPTTEAFF
NA	TRBV5-4	TRBD1	TRBJ2-3	TGTGCCAGCAGGAGGGACAGCAGCACAGATACGCAGTATTTT	CASRRDSSTDTQYF
many	TRBV21-1	NA	TRBJ2-1	TGTGCCAGCAGCACGACCGGGCCAAGCAATGAGCAGTTCTTC	CASSTTGPSNEQFF
NA	TRBV18	NA	TRBJ2-5	TGTGCCAGCTCACCCCGGATGCTTCTCACCGTGAAGGAGACCCAGTACTTC	CASSPRMLLTVKETQYF
few	TRBV5-4	NA	TRBJ2-2	TGTGCCAGCAGCTTGGCGACAGCTACCGGGGAGCTGTTTTTT	CASSLATATGELFF
many	TRBV10-3	NA	TRBJ2-3	TGTGCCATCAGTGAGTCAGGTGGGGGCCTCGCGTATACGCAGTATTTT	CAISESGGGLAYTQYF
NA	TRBV27	NA	TRBJ2-7	TGTGCCAGCAGTTACCCCGAGCAGTACTTC	CASSYPEQYF
few	TRBV14	TRBD2	TRBJ2-5	TGTGCCAGCAGCCACCGCCTGCGGGGGTCCGAGACCCAGTACTTC	CASSHRLRGSETQYF
NA	TRBV5-1	NA	TRBJ1-4	TGCGCCAGCACTTCGGGGGATACCTATGAAAAACTGTTTTTT	CASTSGDTYEKLFF
few	TRBV30	NA	TRBJ1-4	TGTGCCTGGAGCGCCCCGGGGCTGGAAAAACTGTTTTTT	CAWSAPGLEKLFF
NA	TRBV6-1	TRBD1	TRBJ1-1	TGTGCCAGCAGTGATGTCGGGACAGGGGTCCCTGAAGCTTTCTTT	CASSDVGTGVPEAFF
NA	TRBV28	NA	TRBJ1-3	TGTGCCAGCAGTTTGCCAGGGGTCTCTGGAAACACCATATATTTT	CASSLPGVSGNTIYF
NA	TRBV18	TRBD1	TRBJ1-6	TGTGCCAGCTCTCCCGGGACAGGCAATTCACCCCTCCACTTT	CASSPGTGNSPLHF
many	TRBV9	TRBD1	TRBJ2-7	TGTGCCAGCAGCCAAGGTTGGGGACAGGGATCCTACGAGCAGTACTTC	CASSQGWGQGSYEQYF
NA	TRBV5-1	NA	TRBJ2-5	TGCGCCAGCAGCTTGTTCGGGGTGGAGACCCAGTACTTC	CASSLFGVETQYF
few	TRBV7-9	NA	TRBJ1-2	TGTGCCAGCAGCTCGGTCGATCTCGGCTACACCTTC	CASSSVDLGYTF
few	TRBV7-9	NA	TRBJ2-1	TGTGCCAGCAGCCCACATGGGACGCTCAACAATGAGCAGTTCTTC	CASSPHGTLNNEQFF
few	TRBV5-1	NA	TRBJ1-1	TGCGCCAGCAGACAAGACCCGGGTAAGGGGACTGAAGCTTTCTTT	CASRQDPGKGTEAFF
few	TRBV6-5	TRBD1	TRBJ1-3	TGTGCCAGCAGCCAGGGGGGGCAGTTAGGAAACACCATATATTTT	CASSQGGQLGNTIYF
few	TRBV7-2	NA	TRBJ2-2	TGTGCCAGCAGCCTAGACAGGTGGACCGGGGAGCTGTTTTTT	CASSLDRWTGELFF
NA	TRBV5-8	TRBD2	TRBJ2-1	TGTGCCAGCGTCCTTAGCGGGGGGAACAATGAGCAGTTCTTC	CASVLSGGNNEQFF
many	TRBV11-3	NA	TRBJ1-1	TGTGCCAGCAGCTTAGAAGAGAACACTGAAGCTTTCTTT	CASSLEENTEAFF
few	TRBV30	TRBD1	TRBJ2-1	TGTGCCTGGGGCGGTGGGACAGGTTCCTACAATGAGCAGTTCTTC	CAWGGGTGSYNEQFF
few	TRBV7-7	NA	TRBJ1-2	TGTGCCAGCAGCTCGACAGACTATGGCTACACCTTC	CASSSTDYGYTF
NA	TRBV5-5	NA	TRBJ1-1	TGTGCCAGCAGCTCGACCGATAGCATCTCCATGAACACTGAAGCTTTCTTT	CASSSTDSISMNTEAFF
NA	TRBV2	NA	TRBJ1-4	TGTGCCAGCAGTATCGGACAGTTTGAAAAACTGTTTTTT	CASSIGQFEKLFF
few	TRBV14	NA	TRBJ2-3	TGTGCCAGCAGCCAAGATTGGAGCCGGGCCCACCATACGCAGTATTTT	CASSQDWSRAHHTQYF
few	TRBV7-6	NA	TRBJ1-1	TGTGCCAGCAGCTTAGGGGTGGGGAGGGACACTGAAGCTTTCTTT	CASSLGVGRDTEAFF
few	TRBV7-2	TRBD1	TRBJ1-2	TGTGCCAGCAGTCCGGGACAGGGCTCCTTAGATGGCTACACCTTC	CASSPGQGSLDGYTF
NA	TRBV6-5	NA	TRBJ1-6	TGTGCCAGCAGTTACGCGGGCCCCAAGAATTCACCCCTCCACTTT	CASSYAGPKNSPLHF
NA	TRBV28	NA	TRBJ2-3	TGTGCCACCCTCAGGGGGGGCACAGATACGCAGTATTTT	CATLRGGTDTQYF
NA	TRBV29-1	NA	TRBJ1-1	TGCAGCGTTGGTGGCAGTATAGACACTGAAGCTTTCTTT	CSVGGSIDTEAFF
NA	TRBV9	NA	TRBJ2-5	TGTGCCAGCAGCGTATTTGCGCTTCAGGACGGGACCCAGTACTTC	CASSVFALQDGTQYF
few	TRBV5-4	NA	TRBJ2-5	TGTGCCAGCAGCCAACCCGGGGGGCGGGAAGAGACCCAGTACTTC	CASSQPGGREETQYF
NA	TRBV4-3	TRBD1	TRBJ2-7	TGCGCCAGCAGCCAAAGGACAGGCATGAACTACGAGCAGTACTTC	CASSQRTGMNYEQYF
few	TRBV5-1	TRBD1	TRBJ1-1	TGCGCCAGCAGCTTGGAGAGCCCCGACAGGGGGAACACTGAAGCTTTCTTT	CASSLESPDRGNTEAFF
NA	TRBV2	NA	TRBJ1-1	TGTGCCAGCGGAACCCTGGGGGGGACTGAAGCTTTCTTT	CASGTLGGTEAFF